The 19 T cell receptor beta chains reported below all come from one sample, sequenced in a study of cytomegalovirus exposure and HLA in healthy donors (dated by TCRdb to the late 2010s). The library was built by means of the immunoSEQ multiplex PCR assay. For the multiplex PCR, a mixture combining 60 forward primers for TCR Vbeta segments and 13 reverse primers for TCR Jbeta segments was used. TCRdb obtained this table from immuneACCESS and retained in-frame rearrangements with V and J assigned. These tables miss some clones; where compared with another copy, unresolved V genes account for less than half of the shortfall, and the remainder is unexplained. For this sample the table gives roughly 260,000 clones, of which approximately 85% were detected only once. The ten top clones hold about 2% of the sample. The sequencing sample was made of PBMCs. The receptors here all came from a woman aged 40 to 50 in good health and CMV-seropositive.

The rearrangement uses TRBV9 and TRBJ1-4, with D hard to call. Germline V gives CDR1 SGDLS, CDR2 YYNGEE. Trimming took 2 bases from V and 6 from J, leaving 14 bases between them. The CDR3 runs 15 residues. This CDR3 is CASSVDTSWDEKLFF. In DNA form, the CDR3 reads TGTGCCAGCAGCGTCGACACCTCTTGGGATGAAAAACTGTTTTTT.

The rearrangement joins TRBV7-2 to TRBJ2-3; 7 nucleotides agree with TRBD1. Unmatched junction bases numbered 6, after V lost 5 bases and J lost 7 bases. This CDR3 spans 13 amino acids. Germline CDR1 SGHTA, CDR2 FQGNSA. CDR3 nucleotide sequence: TGTGCCAGCAGCGAACAGACAGGGAATACGCAGTATTTT. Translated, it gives CASSEQTGNTQYF.

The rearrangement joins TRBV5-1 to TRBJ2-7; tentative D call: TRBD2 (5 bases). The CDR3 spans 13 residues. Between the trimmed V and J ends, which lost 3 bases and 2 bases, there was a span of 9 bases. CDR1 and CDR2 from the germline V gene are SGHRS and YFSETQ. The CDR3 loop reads CASSSGLAYEQYF. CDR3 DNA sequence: TGCGCCAGCAGCTCCGGACTGGCCTACGAGCAGTACTTC.

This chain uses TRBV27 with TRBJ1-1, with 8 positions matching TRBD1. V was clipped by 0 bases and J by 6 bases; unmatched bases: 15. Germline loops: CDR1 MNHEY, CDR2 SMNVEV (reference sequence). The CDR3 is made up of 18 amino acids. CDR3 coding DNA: TGTGCCAGCAGTTTATCGTACCAGGGGGCGCTTCGGGGGGCTGAAGCTTTCTTT. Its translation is CASSLSYQGALRGAEAFF.

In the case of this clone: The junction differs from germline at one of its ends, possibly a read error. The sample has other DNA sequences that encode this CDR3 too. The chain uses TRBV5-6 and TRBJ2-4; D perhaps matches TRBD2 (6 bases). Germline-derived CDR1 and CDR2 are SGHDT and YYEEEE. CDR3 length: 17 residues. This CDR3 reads CASSLAGLRRGKNIQYF. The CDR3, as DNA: TGCGCCAGCAGCTTGGCAGGCCTACGGAGGGGCAAAAACATTCAGTACTTC.

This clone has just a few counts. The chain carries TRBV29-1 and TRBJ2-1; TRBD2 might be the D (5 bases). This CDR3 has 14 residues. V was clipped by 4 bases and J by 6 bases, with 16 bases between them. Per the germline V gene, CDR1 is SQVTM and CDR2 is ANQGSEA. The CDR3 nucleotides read TGCAGCGTTGGGGTGGCTAAGGCGGGCAATGAGCAGTTCTTC. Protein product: CSVGVAKAGNEQFF.

CDR3 coding DNA: TGTGCCAGCAGCTCCTTGACTAGCCGACAAGAGACCCAGTACTTC. Translating gives CASSSLTSRQETQYF. The chain combines TRBV11-3 with TRBJ2-5; the match to TRBD2 covers 7 bases. Germline V gene lookup returns CDR1 SGHNT and CDR2 YENEEA. Trimming took 4 bases from V and 2 from J; bases not matched to a gene: 7. This CDR3 contains 15 residues.

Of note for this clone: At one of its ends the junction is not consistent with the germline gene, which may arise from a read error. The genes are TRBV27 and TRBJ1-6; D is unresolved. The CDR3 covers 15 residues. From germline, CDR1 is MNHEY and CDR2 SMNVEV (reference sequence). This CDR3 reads CASSSRELYNSPFHF. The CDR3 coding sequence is TGTGCCAGCAGTTCCCGGGAACTCTATAATTCACCCTTCCACTTT.

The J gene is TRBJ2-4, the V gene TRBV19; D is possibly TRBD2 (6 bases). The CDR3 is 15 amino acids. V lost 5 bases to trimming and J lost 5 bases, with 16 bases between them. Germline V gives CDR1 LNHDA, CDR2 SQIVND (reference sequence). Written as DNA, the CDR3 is TGTGCCAGTAGTTCGGGGGAGTTCGCCCAAAACATTCAGTACTTC. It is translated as CASSSGEFAQNIQYF.

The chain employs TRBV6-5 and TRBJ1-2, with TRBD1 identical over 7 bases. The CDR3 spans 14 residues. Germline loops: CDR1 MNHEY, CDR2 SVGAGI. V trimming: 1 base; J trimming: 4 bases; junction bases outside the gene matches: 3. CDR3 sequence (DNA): TGTGCCAGCAGTTACTTGGGACAGTCCTATGGCTACACCTTC. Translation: CASSYLGQSYGYTF.

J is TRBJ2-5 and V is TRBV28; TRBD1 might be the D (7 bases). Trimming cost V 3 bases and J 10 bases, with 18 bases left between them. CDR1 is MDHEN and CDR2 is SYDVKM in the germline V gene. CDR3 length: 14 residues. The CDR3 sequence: CASSFLGQAGGQYF. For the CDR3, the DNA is TGTGCCAGCAGTTTCCTCGGACAGGCCGGGGGCCAGTACTTC.

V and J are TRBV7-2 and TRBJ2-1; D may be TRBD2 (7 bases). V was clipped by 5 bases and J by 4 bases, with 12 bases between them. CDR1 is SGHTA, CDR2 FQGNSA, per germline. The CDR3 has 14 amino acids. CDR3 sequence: CASSPGGPYNEQFF. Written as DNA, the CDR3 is TGTGCCAGCAGCCCGGGGGGCCCTTACAATGAGCAGTTCTTC.

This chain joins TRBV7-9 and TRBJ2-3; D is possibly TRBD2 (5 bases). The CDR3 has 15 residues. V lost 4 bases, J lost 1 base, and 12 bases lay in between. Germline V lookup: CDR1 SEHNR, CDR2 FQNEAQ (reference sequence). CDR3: CASSSSARGTDTQYF. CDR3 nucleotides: TGTGCCAGCAGCTCTTCTGCGAGGGGCACAGATACGCAGTATTTT. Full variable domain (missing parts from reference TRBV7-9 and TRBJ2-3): DTGVSQNPRHKITKRGQNVTFRCDPISEHNRLYWYRQTLGQGPEFLTYFQNEAQLEKSRLLSDRFSAERPKGSFSTLEIQRTEQGDSAMYLCASSSSARGTDTQYFGPGTRLTVL.

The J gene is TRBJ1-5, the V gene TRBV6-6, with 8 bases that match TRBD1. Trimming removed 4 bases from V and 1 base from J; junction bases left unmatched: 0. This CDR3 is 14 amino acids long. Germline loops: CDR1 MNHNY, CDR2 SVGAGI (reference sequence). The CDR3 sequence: CASSWDRSNQPQHF. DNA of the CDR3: TGTGCCAGCAGTTGGGACAGGAGCAATCAGCCCCAGCATTTT.

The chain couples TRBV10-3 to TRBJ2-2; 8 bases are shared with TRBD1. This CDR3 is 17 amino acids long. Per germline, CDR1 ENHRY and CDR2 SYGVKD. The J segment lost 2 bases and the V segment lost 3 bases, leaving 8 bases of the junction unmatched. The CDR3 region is CAISDLGQGLNTGELFF. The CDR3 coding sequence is TGTGCCATCAGTGATCTCGGACAGGGCCTTAACACCGGGGAGCTGTTTTTT.

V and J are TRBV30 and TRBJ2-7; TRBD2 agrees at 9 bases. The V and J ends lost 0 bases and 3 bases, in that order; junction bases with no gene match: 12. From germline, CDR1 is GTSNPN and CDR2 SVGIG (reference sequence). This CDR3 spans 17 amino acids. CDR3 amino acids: CAWSVRFTLAGFYEQYF. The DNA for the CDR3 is TGTGCCTGGAGTGTAAGGTTTACGCTAGCGGGGTTCTACGAGCAGTACTTC.

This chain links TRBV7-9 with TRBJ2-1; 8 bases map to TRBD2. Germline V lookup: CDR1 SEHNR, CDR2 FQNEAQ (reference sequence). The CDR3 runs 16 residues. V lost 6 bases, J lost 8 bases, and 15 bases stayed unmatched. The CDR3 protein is CASSFPGLGRRDEQFF. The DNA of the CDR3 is TGTGCCAGCAGTTTCCCGGGACTAGGCCGGCGGGATGAGCAGTTCTTC.

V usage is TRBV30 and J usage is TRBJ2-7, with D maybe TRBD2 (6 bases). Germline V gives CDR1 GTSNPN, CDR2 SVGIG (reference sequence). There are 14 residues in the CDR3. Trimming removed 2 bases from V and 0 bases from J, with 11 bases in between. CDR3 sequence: CAWSRRDLSYEQYF. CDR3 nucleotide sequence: TGTGCCTGGAGTAGGCGGGACCTCTCCTACGAGCAGTACTTC.

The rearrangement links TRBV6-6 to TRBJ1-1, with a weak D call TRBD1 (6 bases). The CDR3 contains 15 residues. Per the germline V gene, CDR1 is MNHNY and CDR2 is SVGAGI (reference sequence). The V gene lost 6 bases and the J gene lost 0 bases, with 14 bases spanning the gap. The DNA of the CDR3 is TGTGCCAGCAGCCCGCGGACAGTCATGAACACTGAAGCTTTCTTT. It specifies CASSPRTVMNTEAFF.